The clone carrying this TCR beta chain has ten or more counts. Additional autoimmune diseases, uncontrolled infections, pregnancy or lactation disqualified patients. The germline CDR1 and CDR2 sequences are SGHNT and YENEEA. V gave up 5 bases and J gave up 2 bases, with 16 bases separating them. The CDR3 contains 15 residues. This entry comes from a study of Graves' ophthalmopathy and Graves' hyperthyroidism. Beta-chain TCR CDR3 regions were amplified from RNA transcripts. In the first round, RT-PCR was carried out with HTBI primers, and a multiplex PCR formed the second round. TCRdb re-called the multiplex PCR reads through MiXCR, storing one row per CDR3 protein. In the table there are roughly 1.1 million distinct CDR3 sequences, less than 45% of which are singletons.

This TCR derives from an adult man with Graves' hyperthyroidism. Sequencing was performed on peripheral blood or thyroid tissue (not recorded which). The chain combines TRBV11-3 with TRBJ2-7; perhaps TRBD1 as D (5 bases). The CDR3: CASSGQYRRPYEQYF. CDR3 coding DNA: TGTGCCAGCAGCGGCCAGTACAGGCGACCCTACGAGCAGTACTTC.